The next 20 T cell receptor beta chains were all read from a single sample in a study of tumor and adjacent non-tumor tissue in lung cancer. The template was RNA from unsorted bulk tissue. Distant lung tissue was collected more than 3 cm away from the tumor edge. TCRbeta libraries were built with three rounds of nested PCR, modified from ARM-PCR. TCRdb used MiXCR to reprocess the multiplex PCR reads, holding one entry per CDR3 protein. The data show roughly 70,000 distinct CDR3 sequences, with around 65% seen just once and about a quarter held by the top ten. The sequencing input was distant non-tumor lung tissue. These receptors originate from a woman in her forties or fifties with non-small cell lung cancer.

A word on this clonotype: Being one base from a much bigger clone, this may be a read error. CDR3 DNA: TGTGCCAGCAGTTCAATGGTGACAGGGGGAAACACCATATATTTT. The encoded protein is CASSSMVTGGNTIYF. The chain uses TRBV12-3 or TRBV12-4 and TRBJ1-3; 7 bases agree with TRBD1. The CDR3 consists of 15 residues. V was pared by 4 bases and J by 4 bases, with 7 bases of the junction left unmatched.

Points on this clonotype: Mismatch with germline at one junction end may stem from a read error. The rearrangement joins TRBV11-1 to TRBJ2-3; a weak D match, TRBD2 (6 bases). Germline CDR1 is SGHAT and CDR2 is FQDESV (reference sequence). The CDR3 has 17 amino acids. The CDR3 reads CASSLEAVGEATDTQFF. The CDR3 coding sequence is TGTGCCAGCAGCTTAGAAGCGGTGGGGGAGGCCACAGATACGCAGTTTTTT.

Comment on this clonotype: A much more abundant neighbour one base away suggests this may be a read error. The rearrangement links TRBV12-3 or TRBV12-4 to TRBJ2-5; D gene uncertain. V lost 5 bases and J 5 bases, leaving 21 bases between the germline ends. CDR3 length: 16 residues. The CDR3 reads CASSPPGGKAKETQYF. As DNA, the CDR3 is TGTGCCAGCAGTCCCCCAGGTGGGAAGGCCAAGGAGACCCAGTACTTC.

V is TRBV11-2 and J is TRBJ2-2, with a possible D match to TRBD1 (6 bases). V was trimmed by 8 bases and J by 9 bases, leaving 19 bases between them. This CDR3 is built from 14 residues. CDR1 SGHAT and CDR2 FQNNGV come from the germline V gene. The CDR3 is CASGKNWDNWELFF. CDR3 nucleotides: TGTGCCAGCGGCAAAAACTGGGACAACTGGGAGCTGTTTTTT.

A remark on this clonotype: The conserved phenylalanine or tryptophan is not found at the CDR3 terminus, so this likely reflects a read error. For the CDR3, the DNA is TGCAGCCCTAAACTAGTGGGGGACTACGAGCAGTACTTA. Protein: CSPKLVGDYEQYL. The chain couples TRBV20-1 to TRBJ2-7; D might be TRBD1 or TRBD2, each matching 5 bases. This CDR3 comprises 13 residues. CDR1 and CDR2 from the germline V gene are DFQATT and SNEGSKA (reference sequence).

About this clonotype: A much more abundant neighbour one base away suggests this may be a read error. The V and J genes are TRBV5-4 and TRBJ2-7; no clear D gene. Trimming removed 4 bases from V and 2 bases from J, with 10 bases in between. The CDR3 is 13 amino acids. Germline V gene sequence: CDR1 SGHNT, CDR2 YYREEE (reference sequence). CDR3 in amino acids: CASSPGGAYEQYV. DNA of the CDR3: TGTGCCAGCAGCCCTGGCGGAGCCTACGAGCAGTACGTC.

Comments on this clonotype: A read error may produce the germline difference seen at one junction end. The chain combines TRBV20-1 with TRBJ1-2; D remains unclear. CDR1 DFQATT and CDR2 SNEGSKA come from the germline V gene (reference sequence). The CDR3 contains 15 residues. The CDR3 region is CNARGSGLSNYGYAF. The CDR3 coding sequence is TGCAATGCTAGAGGTTCCGGACTGAGCAACTATGGCTACGCCTTC.

On this clonotype: Because the CDR3 is missing its conserved closing phenylalanine or tryptophan, this is likely a read error. The limits of the CDR3 on the DNA are not certain, so only TCRdb's listed CDR3 is given. The chain couples TRBV11-3 to TRBJ2-3; the listed D gene, TRBD1, was not tested against the DNA. The CDR3 is 15 residues long, counting both termini. Germline V gene lookup returns CDR1 SGHNT and CDR2 YENEEA. Here the CDR3 reads CANSSTGDAIDTKYL.

The chain links TRBV4-3 to TRBJ2-1; the D is unclear. This CDR3 spans 15 amino acids. Per the germline V gene, CDR1 is LGHNA and CDR2 is YSLEER. The V and J ends lost 9 bases and 5 bases respectively, with 20 bases between them. The CDR3 loop is CASRQDGRRHNEQFF. CDR3 bases: TGCGCCAGTAGACAAGACGGGCGAAGACACAATGAGCAGTTCTTC.

A note on this clonotype: A junction end diverges from the germline sequence, so it may reflect a read error. J is TRBJ2-2 and V is TRBV24-1, with D perhaps matching TRBD2 (5 bases). The CDR3 is 14 residues long. Germline CDR1 reads KGHDR; CDR2 reads SFDVKD. CDR3 region: CATSESNGSGELFF. As DNA, the CDR3 is TGTGCCACCAGTGAATCTAACGGCTCCGGGGAACTGTTTTTT.

This clonotype was counted at least ten times. This chain uses TRBV20-1 with TRBJ1-4; D might be TRBD1 (5 bases). CDR3 size: 18 residues. Germline V gene lookup returns CDR1 DFQATT and CDR2 SNEGSKA (reference sequence). V was clipped by 3 bases and J by 1 base, with 21 bases between them. In DNA, the CDR3 is TGCAGTGCTAGTCCCCTCGGGACCTCACTGGGAACTAATGAAAAACTGTTTTTT. Its protein is CSASPLGTSLGTNEKLFF.

A remark on this clonotype: A read error may account for a junction end that differs from germline. The chain employs TRBV28 and TRBJ2-6; possible D gene TRBD1, 7 bases. CDR1 and CDR2 from the germline V gene are MDHEN and SYDVKM. This CDR3 region has 15 residues. The CDR3 loop is CVSSTGEAGVNVLTF. CDR3 in DNA: TGTGTCAGCAGCACAGGGGAGGCTGGGGTCAACGTCCTGACTTTC.

The chain couples TRBV5-4 to TRBJ1-1, with a possible D match to TRBD1 (6 bases). V dropped 4 bases and J dropped 6 bases, with 22 bases sitting between them. The CDR3 loop spans 16 amino acids. Germline CDR1 SGHNT, CDR2 YYREEE (reference sequence). The CDR3 bases are TGTGCCAGCAGCAAATCAACACAGGGAACGAGAGCTGAAGCTTTCTTT. Protein: CASSKSTQGTRAEAFF.

The chain joins TRBV5-1 to TRBJ2-7; 10 nucleotides line up with TRBD1. Trimming took 0 bases from V and 5 from J; bases not matched to a gene: 5. This CDR3 has 15 residues. Germline V gene lookup returns CDR1 SGHRS and CDR2 YFSETQ. CDR3 DNA sequence: TGCGCCAGCAGCTTGGCTAGACAGGGGGCGGACGAGCAGTACTTC. Translated, it gives CASSLARQGADEQYF.

For this clonotype: Since a much larger clone is just one base distant, this may be a read error. V usage is TRBV6-5 and J usage is TRBJ2-3; D remains ambiguous. Germline CDR1 and CDR2: MNHEY and SVGAGI. CDR3 length: 12 residues. Trimming stripped 6 bases from V and 1 base from J, with 5 bases between. In DNA form, the CDR3 reads TGTGCCAGCAGGGCAGGCACAGATACGCAGTATTTT. Amino acids: CASRAGTDTQYF.

This chain connects TRBV20-1 to TRBJ1-2; the D is unclear. The ends were cut back, 0 bases at V and 10 bases at J, with 15 bases in the middle. Per germline, CDR1 DFQATT and CDR2 SNEGSKA (reference sequence). The CDR3 loop spans 13 amino acids. CDR3 amino acids: CSARDRCSGAYTF. CDR3 bases: TGCAGTGCTAGAGATCGTTGCTCGGGCGCCTACACCTTC.

This clonotype was detected once. A much larger clone lies one base from this, so it may be a read error. The chain is built from TRBV12-3 or TRBV12-4 and TRBJ2-4, with D tentatively TRBD2 (5 bases). The germline V and J ends were trimmed by 1 base and 10 bases, with 11 bases remaining between them. The CDR3 loop spans 13 amino acids. DNA for the CDR3: TGTGCCAGCAGTTTAGGTAGCGAGGGTATTCAGTACTTC. This codes for CASSLGSEGIQYF.

Turning to this clonotype: This may stem from a read error, because a much larger clone lies one nucleotide away. The chain employs TRBV10-1 and TRBJ2-7; 9 bases fit TRBD1. The germline V gene encodes CDR1 WNHNN and CDR2 SYGVQD (reference sequence). The CDR3 runs 14 residues. The trim removed 6 bases at V and 5 bases at J, leaving 8 bases unmatched. CDR3 bases: TGCGCCAGCAGATCGGGACAGGGTCCCCACGAGCAGTACTTC. It yields the protein CASRSGQGPHEQYF.

On this clonotype: A much bigger clone sits one base away, suggesting this may be a read error. The V gene is TRBV12-3 or TRBV12-4, the J gene TRBJ2-5; D is uncertain. This CDR3 spans 15 amino acids. The CDR3 DNA is TGTGCCAGCAGTTTAGAAGGCCAGGCAACATGGGCCCAGTGCTTC. Protein product: CASSLEGQATWAQCF.

On this clonotype: A much larger clonotype is one base distant, so this may be a read error. The rearrangement uses TRBV12-3 or TRBV12-4 and TRBJ2-1; the match to TRBD2 covers 7 bases. The CDR3 length is 12 residues. Here the CDR3 reads CAGSTRLAVQFF. CDR3 in DNA: TGTGCCGGCAGTACGAGACTAGCCGTGCAGTTCTTC.